This entry features one T cell receptor (beta chain) sequence. Assay used: immunoSEQ multiplex PCR; TCRdb lists only in-frame clones, some missing. Of about 60,000 clones listed, about 89% were seen once; the top ten hold 0.6% to 0.9%. The entry originates in a study of T cell changes during pregnancy in multiple sclerosis. The germline V gene encodes CDR1 LNHDA and CDR2 SQIVND (reference sequence). CDR3 length: 15 amino acids. V shed 0 bases and J 4 bases; nucleotides not matched to a gene: 3. This sample comprised CD4+ T cells from peripheral blood mononuclear cells, obtained in the first trimester of pregnancy. This sequence joins TRBV19 and TRBJ1-1, with 9 bases fitting TRBD1. The source is a female donor with multiple sclerosis, enrolled in a pregnancy study. The CDR3 reads CASSIEGTGLTEAFF. The CDR3 DNA follows: TGTGCCAGTAGTATAGAAGGGACAGGGCTCACTGAAGCTTTCTTT. The full variable domain, rest sourced from reference TRBV19 and TRBJ1-1, is DGGITQSPKYLFRKEGQNVTLSCEQNLNHDAMYWYRQDPGQGLRLIYYSQIVNDFQKGDIAEGYSVSREKKESFPLTVTSAQKNPTAFYLCASSIEGTGLTEAFFGQGTRLTVV.